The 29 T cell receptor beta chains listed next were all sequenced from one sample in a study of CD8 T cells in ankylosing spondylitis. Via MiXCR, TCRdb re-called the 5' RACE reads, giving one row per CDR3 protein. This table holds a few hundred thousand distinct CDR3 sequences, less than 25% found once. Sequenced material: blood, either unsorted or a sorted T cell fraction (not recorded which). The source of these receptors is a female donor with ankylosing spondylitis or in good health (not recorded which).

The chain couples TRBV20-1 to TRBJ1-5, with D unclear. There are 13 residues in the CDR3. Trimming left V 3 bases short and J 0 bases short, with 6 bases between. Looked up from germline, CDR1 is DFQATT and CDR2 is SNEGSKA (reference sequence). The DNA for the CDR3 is TGCAGTGCTAGGATTCTTAGCAATCAGCCCCAGCATTTT. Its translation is CSARILSNQPQHF.

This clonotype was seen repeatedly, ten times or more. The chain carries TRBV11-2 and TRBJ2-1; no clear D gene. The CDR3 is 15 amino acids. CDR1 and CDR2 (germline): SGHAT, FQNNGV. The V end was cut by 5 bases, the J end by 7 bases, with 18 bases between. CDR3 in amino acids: CASSQDGRLVNEQFF. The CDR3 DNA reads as TGTGCCAGCAGCCAAGACGGCAGACTGGTAAATGAGCAGTTCTTC.

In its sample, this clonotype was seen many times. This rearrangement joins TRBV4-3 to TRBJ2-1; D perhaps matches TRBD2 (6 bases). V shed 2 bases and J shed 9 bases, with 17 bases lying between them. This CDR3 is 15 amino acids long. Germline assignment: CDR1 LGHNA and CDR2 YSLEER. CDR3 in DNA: TGCGCCAGCAGCCAACTTTTAGCGGTTGGGGGTGAGCAGTTCTTC. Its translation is CASSQLLAVGGEQFF.

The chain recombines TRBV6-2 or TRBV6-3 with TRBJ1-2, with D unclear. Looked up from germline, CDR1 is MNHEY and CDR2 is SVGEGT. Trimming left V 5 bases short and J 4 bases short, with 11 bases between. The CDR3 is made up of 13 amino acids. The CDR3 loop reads CASSSGPTYGYTF. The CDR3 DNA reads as TGTGCCAGCAGTAGCGGACCGACCTATGGCTACACCTTC.

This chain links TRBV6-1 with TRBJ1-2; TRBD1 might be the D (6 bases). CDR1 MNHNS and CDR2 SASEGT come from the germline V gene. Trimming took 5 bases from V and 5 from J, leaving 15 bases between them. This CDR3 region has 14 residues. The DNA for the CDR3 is TGTGCCAGCAGTCCCCGTCCAGGGGCGTATGGCTACACCTTC. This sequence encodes CASSPRPGAYGYTF.

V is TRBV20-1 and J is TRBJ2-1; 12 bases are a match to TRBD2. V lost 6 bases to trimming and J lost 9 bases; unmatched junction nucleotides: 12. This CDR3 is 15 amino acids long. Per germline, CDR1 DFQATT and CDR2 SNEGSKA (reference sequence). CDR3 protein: CSAIRLAGDPSEQFF. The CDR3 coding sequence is TGCAGTGCCATCCGACTAGCGGGGGACCCTAGTGAGCAGTTCTTC.

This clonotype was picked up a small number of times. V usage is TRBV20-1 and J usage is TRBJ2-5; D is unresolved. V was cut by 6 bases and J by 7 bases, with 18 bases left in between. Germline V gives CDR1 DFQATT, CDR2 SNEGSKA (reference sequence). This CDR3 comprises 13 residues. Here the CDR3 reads CSASKRSPGTQYF. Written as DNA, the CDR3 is TGCAGTGCCAGCAAGAGGTCCCCGGGGACCCAGTACTTC.

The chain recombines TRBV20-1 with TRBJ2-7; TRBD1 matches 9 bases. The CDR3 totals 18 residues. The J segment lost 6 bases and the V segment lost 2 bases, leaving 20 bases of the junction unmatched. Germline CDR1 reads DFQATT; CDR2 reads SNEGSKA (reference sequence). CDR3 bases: TGCAGTGCTAGACCCGGGTGGACACCGGGACAGGGACAAGGCGAGCAGTACTTC. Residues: CSARPGWTPGQGQGEQYF.

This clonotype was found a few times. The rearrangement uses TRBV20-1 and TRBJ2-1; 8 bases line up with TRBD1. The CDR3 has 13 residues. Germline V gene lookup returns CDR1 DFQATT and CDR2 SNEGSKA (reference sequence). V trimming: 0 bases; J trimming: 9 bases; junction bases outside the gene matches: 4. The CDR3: CSAREDRAGEQFF. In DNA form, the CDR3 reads TGCAGTGCTAGAGAGGACAGGGCCGGTGAGCAGTTCTTC.

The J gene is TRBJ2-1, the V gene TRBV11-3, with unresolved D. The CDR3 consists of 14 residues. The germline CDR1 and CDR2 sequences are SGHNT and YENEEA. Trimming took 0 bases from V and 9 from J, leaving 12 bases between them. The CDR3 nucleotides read TGTGCCAGCAGCTTAGATCCCCCCCCGGGTGAGCAGTTCTTC. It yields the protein CASSLDPPPGEQFF. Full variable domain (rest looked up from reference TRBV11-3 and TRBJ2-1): EAGVVQSPRYKIIEKKQPVAFWCNPISGHNTLYWYLQNLGQGPELLIRYENEEAVDDSQLPKDRFSAERLKGVDSTLKIQPAELGDSAVYLCASSLDPPPGEQFFGPGTRLTVL.

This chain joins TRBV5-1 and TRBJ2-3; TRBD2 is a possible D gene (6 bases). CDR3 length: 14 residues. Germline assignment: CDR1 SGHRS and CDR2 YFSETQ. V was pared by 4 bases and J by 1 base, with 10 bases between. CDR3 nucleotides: TGCGCCAGCAGCGACGGGAGAGGCACAGATACGCAGTATTTT. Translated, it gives CASSDGRGTDTQYF. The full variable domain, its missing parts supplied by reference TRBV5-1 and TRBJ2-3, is KAGVTQTPRYLIKTRGQQVTLSCSPISGHRSVSWYQQTPGQGLQFLFEYFSETQRNKGNFPGRFSGRQFSNSRSEMNVSTLELGDSALYLCASSDGRGTDTQYFGPGTRLTVL.

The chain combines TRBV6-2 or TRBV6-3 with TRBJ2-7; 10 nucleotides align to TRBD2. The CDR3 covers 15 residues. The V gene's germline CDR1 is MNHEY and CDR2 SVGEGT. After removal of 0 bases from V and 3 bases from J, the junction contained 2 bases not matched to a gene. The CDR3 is CASSYSRTSGYEQYF. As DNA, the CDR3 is TGTGCCAGCAGTTACTCTAGGACTAGCGGCTACGAGCAGTACTTC.

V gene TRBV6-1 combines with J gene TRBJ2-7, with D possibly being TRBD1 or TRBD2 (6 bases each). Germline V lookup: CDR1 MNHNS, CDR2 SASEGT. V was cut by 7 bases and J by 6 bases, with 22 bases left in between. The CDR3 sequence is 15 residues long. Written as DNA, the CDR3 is TGTGCCAGCACCCGGGACCGAGGGGGGATTTTCGAGCAGTACTTC. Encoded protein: CASTRDRGGIFEQYF.

The CDR3 bases are TGTGCCAGCAGGCTATGGGGGGTCGACTACTCTGGGGCCAACGTCCTGACTTTC. Translating gives CASRLWGVDYSGANVLTF. The chain has TRBV11-2 and TRBJ2-6; tentatively, D is TRBD2 (6 bases). Germline V gene data show CDR1 as SGHAT and CDR2 as FQNNGV. Trimming pared 6 bases from V and 0 bases from J, leaving 18 bases between. The CDR3 loop spans 18 amino acids.

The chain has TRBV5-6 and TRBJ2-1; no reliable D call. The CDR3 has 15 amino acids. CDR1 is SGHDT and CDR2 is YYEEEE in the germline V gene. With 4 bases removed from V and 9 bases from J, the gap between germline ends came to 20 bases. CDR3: CASSLPLVRVREQFF. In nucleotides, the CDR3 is TGTGCCAGCAGCCTACCCCTAGTGCGTGTGCGTGAGCAGTTCTTC.

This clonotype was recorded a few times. The CDR3 loop reads CASSLEGTGLNEQFF. The CDR3 nucleotides read TGCGCCAGCAGCTTGGAAGGGACGGGACTCAATGAGCAGTTCTTC. V is TRBV5-1 and J is TRBJ2-1; D perhaps matches TRBD2 (6 bases). V gave up 0 bases and J gave up 6 bases, with 13 bases separating them. The CDR3 sequence is 15 residues long. In germline, CDR1 is SGHRS, CDR2 YFSETQ.

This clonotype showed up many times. The CDR3 bases are TGCGCCAGCAGCCAAAGGCCGGAGTTAGGGTACAATGAGCAGTTCTTC. The encoded protein is CASSQRPELGYNEQFF. This chain links TRBV4-3 with TRBJ2-1; no firm D call. The CDR3 is 16 residues long. Germline V gene data show CDR1 as LGHNA and CDR2 as YSLEER. Trimming pared 2 bases from V and 4 bases from J, leaving 15 bases between.

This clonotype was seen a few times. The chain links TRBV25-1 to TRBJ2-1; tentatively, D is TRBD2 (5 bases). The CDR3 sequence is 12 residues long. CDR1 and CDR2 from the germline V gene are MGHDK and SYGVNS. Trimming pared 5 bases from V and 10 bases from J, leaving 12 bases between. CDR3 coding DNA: TGTGCCAGCAGTCTAGGGAGTGGCGAGCAGTTCTTC. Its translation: CASSLGSGEQFF.

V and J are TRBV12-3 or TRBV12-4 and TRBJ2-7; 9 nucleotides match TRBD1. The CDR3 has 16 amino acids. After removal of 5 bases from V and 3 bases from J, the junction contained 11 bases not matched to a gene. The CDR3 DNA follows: TGTGCCAGCAGTCGGGGGAGGGGACAGGGCGGCTACGAGCAGTACTTC. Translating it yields CASSRGRGQGGYEQYF.

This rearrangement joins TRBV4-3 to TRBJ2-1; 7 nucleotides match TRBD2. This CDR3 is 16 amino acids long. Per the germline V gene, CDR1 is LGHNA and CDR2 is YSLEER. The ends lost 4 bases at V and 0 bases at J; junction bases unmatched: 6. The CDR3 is CASSLREGSSYNEQFF. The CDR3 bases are TGCGCCAGCAGCCTAAGGGAGGGTAGCTCCTACAATGAGCAGTTCTTC.

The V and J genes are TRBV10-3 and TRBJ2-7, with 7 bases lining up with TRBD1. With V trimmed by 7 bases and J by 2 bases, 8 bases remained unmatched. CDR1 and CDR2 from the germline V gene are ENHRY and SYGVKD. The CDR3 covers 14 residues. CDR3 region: CAINPGQPTYEQYF. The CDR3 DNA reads TGTGCCATCAACCCGGGACAGCCGACCTACGAGCAGTACTTC.

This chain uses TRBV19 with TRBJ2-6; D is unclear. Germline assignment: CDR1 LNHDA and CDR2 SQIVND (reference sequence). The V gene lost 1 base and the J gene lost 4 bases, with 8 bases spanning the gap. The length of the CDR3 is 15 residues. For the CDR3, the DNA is TGTGCCAGTAGTATAGCCCCCCCGGGGGCCAACGTCCTGACTTTC. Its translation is CASSIAPPGANVLTF.

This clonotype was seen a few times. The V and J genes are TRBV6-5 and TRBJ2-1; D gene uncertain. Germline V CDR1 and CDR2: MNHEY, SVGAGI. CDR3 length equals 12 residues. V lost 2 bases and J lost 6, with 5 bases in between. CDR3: CASSYPVNEQFF. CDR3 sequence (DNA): TGTGCCAGCAGTTACCCTGTCAATGAGCAGTTCTTC.

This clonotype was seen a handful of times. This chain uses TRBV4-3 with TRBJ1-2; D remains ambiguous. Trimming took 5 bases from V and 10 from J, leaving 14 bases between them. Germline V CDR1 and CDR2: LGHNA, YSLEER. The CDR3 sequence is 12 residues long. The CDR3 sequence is CASSSPGLHYTF. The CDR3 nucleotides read TGCGCCAGCAGCTCGCCCGGATTACACTACACCTTC.

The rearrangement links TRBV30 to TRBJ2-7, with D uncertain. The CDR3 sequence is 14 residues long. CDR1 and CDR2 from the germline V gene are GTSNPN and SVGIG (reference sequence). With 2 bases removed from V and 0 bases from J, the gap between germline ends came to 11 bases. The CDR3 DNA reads TGTGCCTGGAGTATCGACCCTAACTCCTACGAGCAGTACTTC. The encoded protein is CAWSIDPNSYEQYF.

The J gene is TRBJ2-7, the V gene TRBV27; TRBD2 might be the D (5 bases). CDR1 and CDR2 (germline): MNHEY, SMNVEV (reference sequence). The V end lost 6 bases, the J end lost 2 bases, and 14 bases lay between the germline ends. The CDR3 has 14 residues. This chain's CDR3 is CASRSVGVPYEQYF. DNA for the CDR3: TGTGCCAGCAGGTCAGTCGGGGTCCCCTACGAGCAGTACTTC.

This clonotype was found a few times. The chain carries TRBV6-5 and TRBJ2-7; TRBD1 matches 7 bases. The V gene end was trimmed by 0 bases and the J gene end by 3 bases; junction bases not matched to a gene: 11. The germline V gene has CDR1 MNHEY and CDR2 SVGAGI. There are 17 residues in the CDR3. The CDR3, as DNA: TGTGCCAGCAGTTACTCGAGTTTGGGGGACAGAATCTACGAGCAGTACTTC. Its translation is CASSYSSLGDRIYEQYF.

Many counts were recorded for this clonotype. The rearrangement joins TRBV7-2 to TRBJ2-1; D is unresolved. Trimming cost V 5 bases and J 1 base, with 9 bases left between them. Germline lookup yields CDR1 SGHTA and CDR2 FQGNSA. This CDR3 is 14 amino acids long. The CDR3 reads CASSPQRSYNEQFF. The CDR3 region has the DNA TGTGCCAGCAGCCCCCAGCGATCCTACAATGAGCAGTTCTTC.

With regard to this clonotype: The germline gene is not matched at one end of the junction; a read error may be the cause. The CDR3 sequence: CASSLEGQGSYNEQFF. CDR3 DNA: TGCGCCAGCAGTTTGGAAGGACAGGGGTCCTACAATGAGCAGTTCTTC. The chain is built from TRBV5-1 and TRBJ2-1, with 9 nucleotides matching TRBD1. Per germline, CDR1 SGHRS and CDR2 YFSETQ. The CDR3 runs 16 residues. The full variable domain, its missing parts supplied by reference TRBV5-1 and TRBJ2-1, is KAGVTQTPRYLIKTRGQQVTLSCSPISGHRSVSWYQQTPGQGLQFLFEYFSETQRNKGNFPGRFSGRQFSNSRSEMNVSTLELGDSALYLCASSLEGQGSYNEQFFGPGTRLTVL.